A single sample is the source of the 30 T cell receptor beta chains below, sequenced in a study of glioma-infiltrating T cells after dendritic cell vaccination. The method was immunoSEQ multiplex PCR; TCRdb's version includes in-frame clones alone and lacks a portion of them. The sample lists roughly 70,000 clones; roughly 80% were seen once. Material: blood, obtained before dendritic cell vaccination. The origin of the receptors is a human donor with glioblastoma.

V gene TRBV7-9 combines with J gene TRBJ2-2; 9 bases are a match to TRBD1. Germline-derived CDR1 and CDR2 are SEHNR and FQNEAQ (reference sequence). The J segment lost 3 bases and the V segment lost 8 bases, leaving 4 bases of the junction unmatched. This CDR3 is 14 amino acids long. CDR3 nucleotides: TGTGCCAGCCTTAGACAGGGGGACACCGGGGAGCTGTTTTTT. This gives the protein CASLRQGDTGELFF.

The chain has TRBV18 and TRBJ2-3, with 8 bases fitting TRBD1. From germline, CDR1 is KGHSH and CDR2 LQKENI. The CDR3 contains 15 residues. V shed 5 bases, J shed 10 bases, and the junction held 14 bases outside the gene matches. The CDR3 loop reads CASSSNRADREAQYF. DNA for the CDR3: TGTGCCAGCTCATCAAACAGAGCGGACAGGGAAGCGCAGTATTTT.

The V gene is TRBV5-1, the J gene TRBJ1-2, with TRBD1 matching over 10 bases. V dropped 4 bases and J dropped 2; count of bases not matched to a gene: 17. CDR1 and CDR2 (germline): SGHRS, YFSETQ. The CDR3 covers 19 residues. This CDR3 is CASSDPPGTGANLNYGYTF. The CDR3 nucleotides are TGCGCCAGCAGCGACCCACCCGGGACAGGGGCGAATTTGAACTATGGCTACACCTTC. Drawing the rest from reference TRBV5-1 and TRBJ1-2, the complete variable domain is KAGVTQTPRYLIKTRGQQVTLSCSPISGHRSVSWYQQTPGQGLQFLFEYFSETQRNKGNFPGRFSGRQFSNSRSEMNVSTLELGDSALYLCASSDPPGTGANLNYGYTFGSGTRLTVV.

The chain uses TRBV19 and TRBJ1-2; D unclear. CDR1 is LNHDA, CDR2 SQIVND, per germline (reference sequence). The V end lost 10 bases, the J end lost 3 bases, and 12 bases lay between the germline ends. The CDR3 runs 12 residues. CDR3 sequence: CATTPDYYGYTF. In nucleotides, the CDR3 is TGTGCCACGACACCGGATTACTATGGCTACACCTTC. Drawing the rest from reference TRBV19 and TRBJ1-2, the complete variable domain is DGGITQSPKYLFRKEGQNVTLSCEQNLNHDAMYWYRQDPGQGLRLIYYSQIVNDFQKGDIAEGYSVSREKKESFPLTVTSAQKNPTAFYLCATTPDYYGYTFGSGTRLTVV.

The J gene is TRBJ2-7, the V gene TRBV6-5; TRBD1 matches at 9 bases. This CDR3 is 15 amino acids long. V lost 0 bases, J lost 3 bases, and 3 bases stayed unmatched. CDR1 MNHEY and CDR2 SVGAGI come from the germline V gene. CDR3 in amino acids: CASSYSLGQGYEQYF. The CDR3 DNA sequence: TGTGCCAGCAGTTACTCTCTGGGACAGGGCTACGAGCAGTACTTC.

The rearrangement uses TRBV2 and TRBJ1-4, with D perhaps matching TRBD1 (6 bases). The CDR3 has 14 residues. The germline gives CDR1 SNHLY, CDR2 FYNNEI. Trimming took off 8 bases at V and 1 base at J, with 11 bases between the two ends. The CDR3 loop reads CASGRTVTNEKLFF. The CDR3 DNA reads TGTGCCAGCGGAAGGACAGTAACTAATGAAAAACTGTTTTTT.

V gene TRBV9 combines with J gene TRBJ2-1; D call uncertain. The CDR3 is 11 residues long. Germline V gene sequence: CDR1 SGDLS, CDR2 YYNGEE. Between the trimmed V and J ends, which lost 4 bases and 9 bases, there was a span of 8 bases. CDR3 coding DNA: TGTGCCAGCAGCTTTAGCCGTGAGCAGTTCTTC. It encodes CASSFSREQFF. The full variable domain, with the rest looked up from reference TRBV9 and TRBJ2-1, is DSGVTQTPKHLITATGQRVTLRCSPRSGDLSVYWYQQSLDQGLQFLIQYYNGEERAKGNILERFSAQQFPDLHSELNLSSLELGDSALYFCASSFSREQFFGPGTRLTVL.

The chain links TRBV7-9 to TRBJ1-2; TRBD1 matches 10 bases. The CDR3 is 14 amino acids. V lost 5 bases to trimming and J lost 2 bases; unmatched junction nucleotides: 2. Per the germline V gene, CDR1 is SEHNR and CDR2 is FQNEAQ (reference sequence). The DNA for the CDR3 is TGTGCCAGCAGCCCGGGACAGGGGAACTATGGCTACACCTTC. This sequence encodes CASSPGQGNYGYTF.

V and J are TRBV11-2 and TRBJ2-7; TRBD2 matches at 16 bases. The CDR3 loop spans 16 amino acids. V dropped 1 base and J dropped 6; count of bases not matched to a gene: 3. Germline CDR1 reads SGHAT; CDR2 reads FQNNGV. The CDR3: CASSLAGTSGRAEQYV. CDR3 bases: TGTGCCAGCAGCTTAGCCGGGACTAGCGGGAGGGCCGAGCAGTACGTC.

V usage is TRBV7-3 and J usage is TRBJ2-3; 11 positions agree with TRBD1. Germline CDR1 SGHTA, CDR2 FQGTGA. V lost 4 bases and J lost 1; bases outside the gene matches: 4. This CDR3 region has 16 residues. CDR3 coding DNA: TGTGCCAGCAGCTGGATGGGACAGGGGGGCACAGATACGCAGTATTTT. Protein product: CASSWMGQGGTDTQYF.

CDR3 residues: CASSTDLVLRNTQYF. CDR3 nucleotides: TGTGCCAGCAGCACGGACTTAGTCCTACGTAATACGCAGTATTTT. The rearrangement uses TRBV14 and TRBJ2-3; maybe TRBD2 (5 bases). The CDR3 sequence is 15 residues long. Germline assignment: CDR1 SGHDN and CDR2 FVKESK. V was trimmed by 5 bases and J by 7 bases, leaving 19 bases between them.

The CDR3 bases are TGTGCCAGCAGGGTGGAGACAACTAATGAAAAACTGTTTTTT. This gives the protein CASRVETTNEKLFF. This sequence joins TRBV2 and TRBJ1-4; D gene ambiguous. V was clipped by 6 bases and J by 0 bases, with 8 bases between them. Germline V gene lookup returns CDR1 SNHLY and CDR2 FYNNEI. CDR3 length equals 14 residues.

This chain uses TRBV7-7 with TRBJ2-1; possibly TRBD2 for D (5 bases). The germline gives CDR1 SSHAT, CDR2 FNYEAQ (reference sequence). CDR3 size: 14 residues. The ends were cut back, 3 bases at V and 6 bases at J, with 12 bases in the middle. CDR3 loop: CASSLSSTLNEQFF. In nucleotides, the CDR3 is TGTGCCAGCAGCTTGTCTAGCACCCTCAATGAGCAGTTCTTC.

This sequence joins TRBV5-8 and TRBJ1-2; D perhaps matches TRBD1 (5 bases). V lost 4 bases and J 4 bases, leaving 11 bases between the germline ends. CDR1 and CDR2 (germline): SGHTS, YDEGEE. The length of the CDR3 is 13 residues. CDR3 sequence (DNA): TGTGCCAGCAGCAGACAGCAGGGCTATGGCTACACCTTC. This sequence encodes CASSRQQGYGYTF.

The table lists this clone with a few counts. The chain combines TRBV6-5 with TRBJ1-6, with 8 bases aligning to TRBD1. With 3 bases clipped from V and 10 bases from J, the junction kept 5 bases outside the gene matches. The CDR3 is made up of 14 amino acids. CDR1 and CDR2 from the germline V gene are MNHEY and SVGAGI. The DNA of the CDR3 is TGTGCCAGCAGTTATGGACAGGGTGTCTCACCCCTCCACTTT. Translated, it gives CASSYGQGVSPLHF.

The chain carries TRBV5-1 and TRBJ1-1; D is perhaps TRBD1 (6 bases). The germline CDR1 and CDR2 sequences are SGHRS and YFSETQ. The CDR3 totals 14 residues. Between the trimmed V and J ends, which lost 4 bases and 10 bases, there was a span of 20 bases. The chain's CDR3 is CASSPSQGASGAFF. Written as DNA, the CDR3 is TGCGCCAGCAGCCCCTCACAGGGTGCGTCCGGAGCTTTCTTT.

The V call is TRBV5-1, the J call TRBJ1-4, with D possibly matching TRBD1 (6 bases). The germline V gene has CDR1 SGHRS and CDR2 YFSETQ. V shed 3 bases and J shed 4 bases, with 13 bases lying between them. The CDR3 runs to 15 residues. The CDR3 spells CASSSQLDSNEKLFF. CDR3 DNA: TGCGCCAGCAGCTCCCAATTGGACAGTAATGAAAAACTGTTTTTT. The variable domain in full, with the rest retrieved from reference TRBV5-1 and TRBJ1-4, is KAGVTQTPRYLIKTRGQQVTLSCSPISGHRSVSWYQQTPGQGLQFLFEYFSETQRNKGNFPGRFSGRQFSNSRSEMNVSTLELGDSALYLCASSSQLDSNEKLFFGSGTQLSVL.

The chain has TRBV2 and TRBJ1-5; possible D gene TRBD1, 6 bases. Germline values: CDR1 SNHLY, CDR2 FYNNEI. V was shortened by 1 base and J by 6 bases, with 13 bases between the two germline ends. The CDR3 runs to 15 residues. For the CDR3, the DNA is TGTGCCAGCAGTGAAGGGTGGCTACAGGGTCAGCCCCAGCATTTT. It yields the protein CASSEGWLQGQPQHF.

This chain connects TRBV5-1 to TRBJ2-1, with 9 bases identical to TRBD1. Germline V gene sequence: CDR1 SGHRS, CDR2 YFSETQ. The V segment lost 1 base and the J segment 6 bases; nucleotides outside the gene matches: 5. This CDR3 comprises 15 residues. CDR3 region: CASSLIGQGFNEQFF. Written as DNA, the CDR3 is TGCGCCAGCAGCTTGATTGGACAGGGGTTCAATGAGCAGTTCTTC.

V usage is TRBV5-4 and J usage is TRBJ1-2, with D maybe TRBD1 (5 bases). V was clipped by 3 bases and J by 7 bases, with 19 bases between them. CDR1 is SGHNT and CDR2 is YYREEE in the germline V gene (reference sequence). This CDR3 is 15 amino acids long. The CDR3 bases are TGTGCCAGCAGCTATAATGGGGCCCAAGGTGGTGGCTACACCTTC. This gives the protein CASSYNGAQGGGYTF.

This clone was seen a few times. The rearrangement joins TRBV5-6 to TRBJ1-5, with D possibly TRBD1 on 5 matching bases. V shed 4 bases and J shed 3 bases, with 11 bases lying between them. The CDR3 contains 14 residues. The V gene's germline CDR1 is SGHDT and CDR2 YYEEEE. Here the CDR3 DNA reads TGTGCCAGCAGCACCGGACACGTCAATCAGCCCCAGCATTTT. Amino acid sequence: CASSTGHVNQPQHF.

This chain links TRBV6-5 with TRBJ1-5; no clear D gene. In germline, CDR1 is MNHEY, CDR2 SVGAGI. CDR3 length: 15 amino acids. The V and J ends lost 2 bases and 4 bases respectively, with 12 bases between them. CDR3 sequence: CASSYKHADNQPQHF. The CDR3 DNA sequence: TGTGCCAGCAGTTACAAACATGCGGATAATCAGCCCCAGCATTTT.

The chain employs TRBV19 and TRBJ2-1; 8 bases line up with TRBD2. The germline gives CDR1 LNHDA, CDR2 SQIVND (reference sequence). The CDR3 extends over 15 amino acids. With 6 bases clipped from V and 0 bases from J, the junction kept 4 bases outside the gene matches. The CDR3 nucleotides are TGTGCCAGTAGACCGGGAGGGGGCTCCTACAATGAGCAGTTCTTC. Its translation: CASRPGGGSYNEQFF.

The chain combines TRBV19 with TRBJ1-5; 7 bases map to TRBD1. The CDR3 loop spans 16 amino acids. Trimming took 3 bases from V and 0 from J; bases not matched to a gene: 5. Germline CDR1 LNHDA, CDR2 SQIVND (reference sequence). The CDR3 loop reads CASSIKGASSNQPQHF. In DNA form, the CDR3 reads TGTGCCAGTAGTATTAAGGGGGCTTCTAGCAATCAGCCCCAGCATTTT. Using reference TRBV19 and TRBJ1-5 for the parts outside the CDR3, the full variable domain is DGGITQSPKYLFRKEGQNVTLSCEQNLNHDAMYWYRQDPGQGLRLIYYSQIVNDFQKGDIAEGYSVSREKKESFPLTVTSAQKNPTAFYLCASSIKGASSNQPQHFGDGTRLSIL.

The chain has TRBV7-2 and TRBJ1-5, with 10 bases fitting TRBD1. This CDR3 has 14 amino acids. V lost 6 bases and J lost 6; bases outside the gene matches: 5. Germline values: CDR1 SGHTA, CDR2 FQGNSA. CDR3 bases: TGTGCCAGCAGTCGGACAGGGGGAGGTCAGCCCCAGCATTTT. Amino acids: CASSRTGGGQPQHF. Drawing the rest from reference TRBV7-2 and TRBJ1-5, the complete variable domain is GAGVSQSPSNKVTEKGKDVELRCDPISGHTALYWYRQSLGQGLEFLIYFQGNSAPDKSGLPSDRFSAERTGGSVSTLTIQRTQQEDSAVYLCASSRTGGGQPQHFGDGTRLSIL.

This clone turned up a few times. The chain carries TRBV19 and TRBJ1-4; D is perhaps TRBD1 (5 bases). With 7 bases removed from V and 4 bases from J, the gap between germline ends came to 16 bases. CDR3 length equals 15 residues. CDR1 is LNHDA and CDR2 is SQIVND in the germline V gene (reference sequence). As DNA, the CDR3 is TGTGCCAGTATGGAGGGTTGGGGGGTTAATGAAAAACTGTTTTTT. As protein: CASMEGWGVNEKLFF.

This chain links TRBV7-9 with TRBJ1-2, with no clear D. The germline V and J ends were trimmed by 5 bases and 1 base, with 8 bases remaining between them. The V gene's germline CDR1 is SEHNR and CDR2 FQNEAQ (reference sequence). The CDR3 covers 13 residues. CDR3 DNA sequence: TGTGCCAGCAGCCTAGACGGTAACTATGGCTACACCTTC. Protein sequence: CASSLDGNYGYTF.

CDR3 loop: CASSFIGTPAYEQYF. The CDR3 DNA follows: TGTGCCAGCAGCTTCATTGGGACACCTGCCTACGAGCAGTACTTC. The rearrangement uses TRBV5-6 and TRBJ2-7; the D gene is possibly TRBD1 (6 bases). V lost 2 bases and J 2 bases, leaving 14 bases between the germline ends. Looked up from germline, CDR1 is SGHDT and CDR2 is YYEEEE. This CDR3 has 15 amino acids. The variable domain in full, completed from reference TRBV5-6 and TRBJ2-7, reads DAGVTQSPTHLIKTRGQQVTLRCSPKSGHDTVSWYQQALGQGPQFIFQYYEEEERQRGNFPDRFSGHQFPNYSSELNVNALLLGDSALYLCASSFIGTPAYEQYFGPGTRLTVT.

CDR3: CASGRGQGAAGNTIYF. In DNA, the CDR3 is TGTGCTAGTGGTAGAGGGCAGGGGGCTGCTGGAAACACCATATATTTT. V usage is TRBV12-5 and J usage is TRBJ1-3, with 8 positions matching TRBD1. The CDR3 runs to 16 residues. CDR1 is LGHNT, CDR2 FRNRAP, per germline. V shed 5 bases and J 2 bases; nucleotides not matched to a gene: 8.

The genes are TRBV7-6 and TRBJ2-5; tentative D call: TRBD2 (5 bases). This CDR3 has 13 amino acids. Trimming cost V 5 bases and J 2 bases, with 9 bases left between them. Per germline, CDR1 SGHVS and CDR2 FNYEAQ. As DNA, the CDR3 is TGTGCCAGCAGCGACTATAATCAAGAGACCCAGTACTTC. Its protein product is CASSDYNQETQYF.